Below, one T cell receptor (beta chain) is given with its context. The sample comes from a study of blood T cell repertoires in COVID-19. On the study more broadly: COVID-19 samples from acute and convalescent phases originated in the United States, Italy and Spain. Nucleic acid was either cDNA or gDNA, and it came from T cells, B-cell-depleted T cells, or PBMCs.

There are 18 residues in the CDR3. Germline V gives CDR1 LNHDA, CDR2 SQIVND (reference sequence). V dropped 6 bases and J dropped 6 bases, with 27 bases sitting between them. Authors' processing steps: Estimation of nucleated cell counts was performed using reference gene primer amplification. TCRdb's table, derived via immunoSEQ multiplex PCR, lists solely in-frame clones and lacks some. That table furnishes V, J and clone size, whereas the DNA furnished D and trimming. This sample has about 280,000 clones, with over 75% found just once. The sample comprised peripheral blood. The rearrangement links TRBV19 to TRBJ2-1, with D perhaps TRBD2 (6 bases). This sequence originates from a man in his fifties with active or convalescent COVID-19. CDR3 DNA: TGTGCCAGTAGCCTGGATGGGGTGTGGGGGTCCGGGGGCAATGAGCAGTTCTTC. The encoded protein is CASSLDGVWGSGGNEQFF.